A single sample gave rise to the 27 T cell receptor beta chains below, sequenced in a study of neurological immune-mediated disorders. TCRdb reanalysed the 5' RACE reads using MiXCR and keeps one entry per CDR3 protein. The sample has some 57,000 distinct CDR3 sequences, more than 4% seen once. The sequencing sample was made of PBMCs. These receptors were taken from a woman in her 50s with multiple sclerosis.

The chain couples TRBV2 to TRBJ1-1; TRBD1 is a possible D gene (6 bases). This CDR3 has 15 amino acids. Trimming removed 7 bases from V and 4 bases from J, with 19 bases in between. CDR1 and CDR2 (germline): SNHLY, FYNNEI. The CDR3, as DNA: TGTGCCAGCATACCGGCGGCACAGGGCTCCACTGAAGCTTTCTTT. Residues: CASIPAAQGSTEAFF. Full variable domain (remainder filled in from reference TRBV2 and TRBJ1-1): EPEVTQTPSHQVTQMGQEVILRCVPISNHLYFYWYRQILGQKVEFLVSFYNNEISEKSEIFDDQFSVERPDGSNFTLKIRSTKLEDSAMYFCASIPAAQGSTEAFFGQGTRLTVV.

This clonotype occurred many times. For the CDR3, the DNA is TGCGCCAGCAGCCCGTCGGTCCTGGACAGAGGTGAAAAACTGTTTTTT. This encodes CASSPSVLDRGEKLFF. The J gene is TRBJ1-4, the V gene TRBV4-1, with a possible D match to TRBD1 (6 bases). V lost 4 bases and J lost 7, with 19 bases in between. Germline V CDR1 and CDR2: MGHRA, YSYEKL. The CDR3 has 16 residues.

In its sample, this clonotype was seen many times. V gene TRBV2 combines with J gene TRBJ2-7, with D possibly matching TRBD1 (6 bases). This CDR3 is built from 15 residues. Per germline, CDR1 SNHLY and CDR2 FYNNEI. V was pared by 5 bases and J by 0 bases, with 14 bases between. The CDR3 bases are TGTGCCAGCAGTCTCCCTCGGACAGTCTCCTACGAGCAGTACGTC. This codes for CASSLPRTVSYEQYV.

The table lists this clonotype with many counts. The chain employs TRBV6-6 and TRBJ2-1; 12 bases map to TRBD2. CDR3 size: 17 residues. V lost 7 bases and J lost 5; bases outside the gene matches: 12. Germline assignment: CDR1 MNHNY and CDR2 SVGAGI (reference sequence). CDR3 sequence reads: CASKTTSGGLGNNEQFF. The CDR3 DNA reads TGTGCCAGCAAAACGACTAGCGGGGGCCTAGGGAACAATGAGCAGTTCTTC.

In its sample, this clonotype was seen many times. Sequence at one end of the junction differs from germline and may be a read error. The V call is TRBV5-1, the J call TRBJ2-7, with D maybe TRBD2 (5 bases). The CDR3 has 8 amino acids. Germline lookup yields CDR1 SGHRS and CDR2 YFSETQ. CDR3 sequence: CASSAEGF. The DNA for the CDR3 is TGCGCCAGCAGCGCCGAGGGCTTC.

The chain carries TRBV18 and TRBJ2-3; the D gene is possibly TRBD2 (5 bases). V gave up 3 bases and J gave up 6 bases, with 7 bases separating them. The CDR3 sequence is 12 residues long. Germline V CDR1 and CDR2: KGHSH, LQKENI. CDR3 nucleotides: TGTGCCAGCTCACCGGAGCGGGATACGCAGTATTTT. It yields the protein CASSPERDTQYF.

This clonotype was detected ten times or more. This chain connects TRBV12-3 or TRBV12-4 to TRBJ2-5, with a possible D match to TRBD1 (5 bases). The ends were cut back, 4 bases at V and 2 bases at J, with 11 bases in the middle. There are 14 residues in the CDR3. CDR3 protein: CASSSTGLQETQYF. For the CDR3, the DNA is TGTGCCAGCAGTTCTACAGGTTTACAAGAGACCCAGTACTTC.

The V gene is TRBV5-1, the J gene TRBJ2-3; D is ambiguous. Germline assignment: CDR1 SGHRS and CDR2 YFSETQ. The CDR3 covers 16 residues. V was pared by 0 bases and J by 4 bases, with 15 bases between. CDR3 DNA: TGCGCCAGCAGCTTGGGTGACGCGGCGACCTCAGATACGCAGTATTTT. Translated, it gives CASSLGDAATSDTQYF.

This clonotype has a count of ten or more. The chain's CDR3 is CASSQGAGQKTQYF. The CDR3 DNA reads as TGCGCCAGCAGCCAAGGGGCGGGGCAGAAGACCCAGTACTTC. This chain joins TRBV4-1 and TRBJ2-5; D may be TRBD2 (6 bases). This CDR3 is 14 amino acids long. Germline CDR1 MGHRA, CDR2 YSYEKL. With 1 base removed from V and 6 bases from J, the gap between germline ends came to 12 bases.

There are many counts of this clonotype. The chain links TRBV15 to TRBJ2-5; D may be TRBD2 (6 bases). Germline CDR1 reads LNHNV; CDR2 reads YYDKDF (reference sequence). This CDR3 is 14 amino acids long. Between the trimmed V and J ends, which lost 2 bases and 5 bases, there was a span of 12 bases. The CDR3 nucleotides are TGTGCCACCAGCAGACGTAGGGAGGTGGAGACCCAGTACTTC. Amino acids: CATSRRREVETQYF. The whole variable domain, remainder taken from reference TRBV15 and TRBJ2-5, is DAMVIQNPRYQVTQFGKPVTLSCSQTLNHNVMYWYQQKSSQAPKLLFHYYDKDFNNEADTPDNFQSRRPNTSFCFLDIRSPGLGDTAMYLCATSRRREVETQYFGPGTRLLVL.

This clonotype was seen repeatedly, ten times or more. The V gene is TRBV2, the J gene TRBJ2-2; TRBD1 matches at 11 bases. J gave up 5 bases and V 7 bases, and 3 bases lay outside the gene matches. The germline gives CDR1 SNHLY, CDR2 FYNNEI. The CDR3 spans 14 residues. The CDR3 region is CASTRDRGTGELFF. As DNA, the CDR3 is TGTGCCAGCACTCGGGACAGGGGGACCGGGGAGCTGTTTTTT.

This clonotype was detected many times. This chain joins TRBV6-6 and TRBJ1-4; 9 bases agree with TRBD1. V lost 5 bases, J lost 7 bases, and 5 bases stayed unmatched. Germline CDR1 reads MNHNY; CDR2 reads SVGAGI (reference sequence). CDR3 length: 14 amino acids. The CDR3 spells CASSTGTGSEKLFF. As DNA, the CDR3 is TGTGCCAGCAGTACTGGGACAGGGAGTGAAAAACTGTTTTTT.

V usage is TRBV6-5 and J usage is TRBJ1-6; D gene uncertain. The CDR3 is 12 amino acids. Between the trimmed V and J ends, which lost 6 bases and 5 bases, there was a span of 5 bases. Germline V CDR1 and CDR2: MNHEY, SVGAGI. As DNA, the CDR3 is TGTGCCAGCAGCCGTCATAATTCACCCCTCCACTTT. Translated, it gives CASSRHNSPLHF.

This clonotype was seen many times. The chain carries TRBV20-1 and TRBJ1-4; TRBD1 matches 9 bases. Unmatched junction bases numbered 5, after V lost 2 bases and J lost 7 bases. CDR3 length equals 14 residues. Germline assignment: CDR1 DFQATT and CDR2 SNEGSKA (reference sequence). The CDR3 DNA is TGCAGTGCTAGAATACAGGGGGCGGGTGAAAAACTGTTTTTT. It translates to CSARIQGAGEKLFF.

The table lists this clonotype with many counts. The gene calls are TRBV20-1 and TRBJ2-4; 7 bases match TRBD2. J lost 4 bases, V lost 1 base, and 1 base had no gene match. CDR3 length: 13 amino acids. Germline V gene data show CDR1 as DFQATT and CDR2 as SNEGSKA (reference sequence). CDR3 sequence (DNA): TGCAGTGCTAGAGGGCGGGGGAAAAACATTCAGTACTTC. Amino acid sequence: CSARGRGKNIQYF.

At least ten counts were recorded for this clonotype. The gene calls are TRBV20-1 and TRBJ1-6; D is unresolved. The CDR3 length is 11 residues. Germline-derived CDR1 and CDR2 are DFQATT and SNEGSKA (reference sequence). V was pared by 7 bases and J by 7 bases, with 8 bases between. The CDR3 DNA follows: TGCAGTGGGAGCGGAAATTCACCCCTCCACTTT. Amino acids: CSGSGNSPLHF.

This clonotype came up many times. The V and J genes are TRBV5-1 and TRBJ2-1, with 13 bases that match TRBD2. V gave up 7 bases and J gave up 3 bases; unmatched junction bases: 7. CDR3 length: 16 residues. Per germline, CDR1 SGHRS and CDR2 YFSETQ. This CDR3 reads CASGLGLAGIYNEQFF. The CDR3 DNA follows: TGCGCCAGCGGGTTGGGACTAGCGGGGATCTACAATGAGCAGTTCTTC.

This clonotype was found many times. The chain recombines TRBV5-1 with TRBJ1-1, with D maybe TRBD1 (5 bases). The ends were cut back, 3 bases at V and 1 base at J, with 13 bases in the middle. In germline, CDR1 is SGHRS, CDR2 YFSETQ. This CDR3 has 15 amino acids. CDR3 sequence (DNA): TGCGCCAGCAGCTGGGGGGTGCGGGGGAACACTGAAGCTTTCTTT. This translates into CASSWGVRGNTEAFF.

This clonotype was counted at least ten times. V and J are TRBV14 and TRBJ1-3; unclear D gene. This CDR3 region has 15 residues. V lost 0 bases to trimming and J lost 2 bases, with 8 bases between them. Germline V gives CDR1 SGHDN, CDR2 FVKESK. CDR3 sequence reads: CASSQDSSTGNTIYF. In nucleotides, the CDR3 is TGTGCCAGCAGCCAAGATTCTAGTACTGGAAACACCATATATTTT.

At least ten counts were recorded for this clonotype. CDR3 nucleotide sequence: TGCAGCGTTGAAGAAAGCGCTAGCACAGATACGCAGTATTTT. Its protein is CSVEESASTDTQYF. This chain links TRBV29-1 with TRBJ2-3, with no clear D. The V and J ends lost 0 bases and 0 bases respectively, with 7 bases between them. CDR1 and CDR2 (germline): SQVTM, ANQGSEA. This CDR3 contains 14 residues.

This clonotype was found a few times. CDR3 in amino acids: CASRQGANTEAFF. The CDR3 DNA reads TGCGCCAGCAGACAGGGGGCGAACACTGAAGCTTTCTTT. The chain couples TRBV5-1 to TRBJ1-1, with 9 positions matching TRBD1. With 5 bases clipped from V and 1 base from J, the junction kept 0 bases outside the gene matches. Germline values: CDR1 SGHRS, CDR2 YFSETQ. This CDR3 is built from 13 residues.

On this clonotype: One base away lies a much larger clone, so this may be a sequencing read error. The chain uses TRBV5-1 and TRBJ1-2; D is unclear. Trimming pared 0 bases from V and 6 bases from J, leaving 9 bases between. The CDR3 loop spans 13 amino acids. Per the germline V gene, CDR1 is SGHRS and CDR2 is YFSETQ. For the CDR3, the DNA is TGCGCCAGCAGCTTGGAATCGACGAATGGCTACACCTTC. Translating gives CASSLESTNGYTF.

This clonotype showed up many times. DNA for the CDR3: TGTGCCAGCAGTCCCCCGGACAGAGCCTACACCTTC. It specifies CASSPPDRAYTF. This chain joins TRBV27 and TRBJ1-2; D may be TRBD1 (6 bases). The CDR3 is 12 amino acids. Germline V gene sequence: CDR1 MNHEY, CDR2 SMNVEV (reference sequence). Trimming took 5 bases from V and 10 from J, leaving 14 bases between them.

This clonotype was observed a few times. Just one base apart from a much larger clone, this may be a read error. The V gene is TRBV5-5, the J gene TRBJ2-7, with D perhaps given as TRBD1 or TRBD2 (5 bases each). The CDR3 spans 13 residues. Trimming left V 2 bases short and J 4 bases short, with 10 bases between. The germline gives CDR1 SGHKS, CDR2 YYEKEE (reference sequence). CDR3 residues: CASSLGTQYEQYV. CDR3 nucleotide sequence: TGTGCCAGCAGCTTAGGGACCCAATACGAGCAGTACGTC.

This clonotype has a count of ten or more. The CDR3: CASSSTTNYGYTF. As DNA, the CDR3 is TGCGCCAGCAGCTCGACTACTAACTATGGCTACACCTTC. The chain carries TRBV5-1 and TRBJ1-2; D is unclear. The ends were cut back, 3 bases at V and 0 bases at J, with 6 bases in the middle. From germline, CDR1 is SGHRS and CDR2 YFSETQ. The CDR3 length is 13 residues.

By its share, this clonotype is medium-sized (0.01 to 0.1%). The rearrangement joins TRBV5-1 to TRBJ1-1; 7 bases map to TRBD1. J gave up 1 base and V 5 bases, and 11 bases lay outside the gene matches. The length of the CDR3 is 16 residues. Germline-derived CDR1 and CDR2 are SGHRS and YFSETQ. The CDR3 protein is CASRIRLTGTNTEAFF. The CDR3 bases are TGCGCCAGCAGAATTCGGTTGACAGGGACGAACACTGAAGCTTTCTTT.

This clonotype was detected ten times or more. The chain uses TRBV10-3 and TRBJ2-7, with a tentative D call TRBD2 (6 bases). V lost 6 bases to trimming and J lost 6 bases, with 12 bases between them. CDR3 length equals 12 residues. Germline-derived CDR1 and CDR2 are ENHRY and SYGVKD. The CDR3 reads CAIRRDDSEQYF. In nucleotides, the CDR3 is TGTGCCATCAGGCGGGACGATTCCGAGCAGTACTTC.